The present T cell receptor (beta chain) was sequenced within a study of cytomegalovirus exposure and HLA in healthy donors. This CDR3 comprises 14 residues. Germline values: CDR1 MDHEN, CDR2 SYDVKM. Trimming shortened V by 3 bases and J by 0 bases, and 6 bases separated the two germline ends. PCR amplification relied on 60 Vbeta primers (plus 13 Jbeta primers). Libraries were prepared by immunoSEQ multiplex PCR; TCRdb keeps only in-frame clonotypes and omits some of them. Of under 200,000 clones listed, around 80% are singletons. This receptor was taken from a man aged 40-50 years in good health and CMV-seronegative. Sequencing was performed on PBMCs. The J gene is TRBJ1-5, the V gene TRBV28; D not certain. CDR3 residues: CASSFQISNQPQHF. The CDR3 coding sequence is TGTGCCAGCAGTTTTCAGATTAGCAATCAGCCCCAGCATTTT.